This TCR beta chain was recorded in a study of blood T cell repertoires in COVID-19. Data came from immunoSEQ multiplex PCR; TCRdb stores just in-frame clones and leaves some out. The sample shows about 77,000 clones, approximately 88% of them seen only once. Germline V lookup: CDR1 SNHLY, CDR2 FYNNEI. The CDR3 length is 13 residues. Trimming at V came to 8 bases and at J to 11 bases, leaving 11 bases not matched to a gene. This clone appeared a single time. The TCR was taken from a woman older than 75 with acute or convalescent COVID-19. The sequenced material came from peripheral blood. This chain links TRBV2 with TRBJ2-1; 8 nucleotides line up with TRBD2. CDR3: CASHQASGGQQFF. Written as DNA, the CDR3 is TGTGCCAGCCACCAAGCAAGCGGGGGTCAGCAGTTCTTC. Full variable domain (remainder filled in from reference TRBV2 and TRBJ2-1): EPEVTQTPSHQVTQMGQEVILRCVPISNHLYFYWYRQILGQKVEFLVSFYNNEISEKSEIFDDQFSVERPDGSNFTLKIRSTKLEDSAMYFCASHQASGGQQFFGPGTRLTVL.